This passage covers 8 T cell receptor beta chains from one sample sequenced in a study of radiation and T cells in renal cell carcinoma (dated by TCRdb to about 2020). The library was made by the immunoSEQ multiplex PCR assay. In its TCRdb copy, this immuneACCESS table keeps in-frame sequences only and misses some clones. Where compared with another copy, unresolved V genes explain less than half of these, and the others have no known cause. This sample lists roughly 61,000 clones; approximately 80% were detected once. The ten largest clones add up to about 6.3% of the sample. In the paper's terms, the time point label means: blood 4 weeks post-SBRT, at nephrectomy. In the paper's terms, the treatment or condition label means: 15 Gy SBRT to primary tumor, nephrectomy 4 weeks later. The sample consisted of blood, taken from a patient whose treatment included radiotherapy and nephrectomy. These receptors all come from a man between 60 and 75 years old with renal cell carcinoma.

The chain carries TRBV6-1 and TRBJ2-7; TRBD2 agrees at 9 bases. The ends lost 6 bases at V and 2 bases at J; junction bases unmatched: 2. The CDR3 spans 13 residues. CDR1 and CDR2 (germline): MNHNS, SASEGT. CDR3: CASRTSGTYEQYV. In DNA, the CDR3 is TGTGCCAGCAGGACTAGCGGAACCTACGAGCAGTACGTC.

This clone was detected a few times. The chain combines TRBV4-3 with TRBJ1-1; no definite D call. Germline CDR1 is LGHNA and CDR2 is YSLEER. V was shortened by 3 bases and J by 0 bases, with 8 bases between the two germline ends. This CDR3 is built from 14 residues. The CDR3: CASSQSAMNTEAFF. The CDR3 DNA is TGCGCCAGCAGCCAGTCTGCCATGAACACTGAAGCTTTCTTT.

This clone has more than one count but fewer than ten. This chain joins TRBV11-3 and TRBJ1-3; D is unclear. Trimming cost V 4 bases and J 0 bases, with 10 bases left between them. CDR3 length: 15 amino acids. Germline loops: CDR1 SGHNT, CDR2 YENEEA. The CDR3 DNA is TGTGCCAGCAGCTACCCCTGGGACTCTGGAAACACCATATATTTT. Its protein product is CASSYPWDSGNTIYF.

This CDR3 reads CASSPGGGDQPQHF. CDR3 DNA sequence: TGTGCCAGCAGCCCAGGGGGGGGCGATCAGCCCCAGCATTTT. The chain has TRBV21-1 and TRBJ1-5. TRBV21-1 represents a pseudogene. The length of the CDR3 is 14 residues.

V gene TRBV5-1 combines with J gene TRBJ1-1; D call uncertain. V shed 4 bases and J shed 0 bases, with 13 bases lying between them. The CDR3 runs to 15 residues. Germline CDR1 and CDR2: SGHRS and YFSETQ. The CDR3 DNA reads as TGCGCCAGCAGCCCAGAAGGGCGGCTGAACACTGAAGCTTTCTTT. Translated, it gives CASSPEGRLNTEAFF.

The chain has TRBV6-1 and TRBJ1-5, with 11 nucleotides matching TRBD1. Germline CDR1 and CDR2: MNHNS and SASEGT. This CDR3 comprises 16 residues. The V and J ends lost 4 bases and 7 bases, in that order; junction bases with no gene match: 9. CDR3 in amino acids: CASSAEDRGRGQPQHF. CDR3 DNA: TGTGCCAGCAGTGCCGAGGACAGGGGGCGAGGGCAGCCCCAGCATTTT.

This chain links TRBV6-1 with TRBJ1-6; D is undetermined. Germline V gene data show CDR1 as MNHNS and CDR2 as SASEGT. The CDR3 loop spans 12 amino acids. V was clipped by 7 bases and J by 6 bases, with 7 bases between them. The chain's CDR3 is CASTIINSPLHF. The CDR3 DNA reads TGTGCCAGCACCATAATTAATTCACCCCTCCACTTT.

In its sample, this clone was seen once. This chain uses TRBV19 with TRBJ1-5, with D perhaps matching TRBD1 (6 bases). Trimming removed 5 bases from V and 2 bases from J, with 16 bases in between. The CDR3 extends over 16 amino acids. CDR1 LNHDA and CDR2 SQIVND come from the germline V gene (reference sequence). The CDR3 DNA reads TGTGCCAGTAGTGCATGGACAGCGGATCGCAATCAGCCCCAGCATTTT. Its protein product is CASSAWTADRNQPQHF.